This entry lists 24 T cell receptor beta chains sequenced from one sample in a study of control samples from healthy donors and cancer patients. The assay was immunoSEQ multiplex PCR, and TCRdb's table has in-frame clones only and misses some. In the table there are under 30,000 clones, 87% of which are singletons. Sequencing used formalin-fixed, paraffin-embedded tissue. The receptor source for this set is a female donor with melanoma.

The CDR3 bases are TGTGCCAGCAGTGAAGCGCTTGGGCAGGGGGCTCATGGCTACACCTTC. This sequence encodes CASSEALGQGAHGYTF. The rearrangement links TRBV2 to TRBJ1-2; 8 bases agree with TRBD1. CDR3 length equals 16 residues. Germline lookup yields CDR1 SNHLY and CDR2 FYNNEI. V shed 0 bases and J 6 bases; nucleotides not matched to a gene: 9.

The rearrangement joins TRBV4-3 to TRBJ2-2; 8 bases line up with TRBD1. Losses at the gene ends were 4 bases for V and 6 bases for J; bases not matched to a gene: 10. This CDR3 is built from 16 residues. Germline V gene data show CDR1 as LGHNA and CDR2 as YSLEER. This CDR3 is CASSLREAGQAGELFF. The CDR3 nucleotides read TGCGCCAGCAGCCTAAGAGAGGCGGGACAGGCCGGGGAGCTGTTTTTT.

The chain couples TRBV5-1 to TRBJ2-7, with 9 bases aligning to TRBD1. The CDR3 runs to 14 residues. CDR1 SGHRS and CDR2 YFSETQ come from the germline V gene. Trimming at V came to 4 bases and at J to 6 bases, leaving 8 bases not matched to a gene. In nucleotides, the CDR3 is TGCGCCAGCAGCAAGCGGGACAGGGAGGGCGAGCAGTACTTC. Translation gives CASSKRDREGEQYF.

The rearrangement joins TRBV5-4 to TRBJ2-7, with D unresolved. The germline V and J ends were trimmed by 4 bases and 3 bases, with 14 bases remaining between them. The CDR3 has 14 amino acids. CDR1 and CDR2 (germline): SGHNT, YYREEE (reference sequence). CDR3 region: CASSPSGLLYEQYF. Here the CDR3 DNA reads TGTGCCAGCAGCCCAAGTGGTTTGCTCTACGAGCAGTACTTC.

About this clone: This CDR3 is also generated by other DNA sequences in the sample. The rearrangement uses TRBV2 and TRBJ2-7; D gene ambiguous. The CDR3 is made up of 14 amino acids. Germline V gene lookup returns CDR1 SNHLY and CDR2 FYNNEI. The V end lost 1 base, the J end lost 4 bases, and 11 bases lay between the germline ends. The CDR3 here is CASSEGQGWYEQYF. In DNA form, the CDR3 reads TGTGCCAGCAGTGAAGGACAAGGTTGGTACGAGCAGTACTTC.

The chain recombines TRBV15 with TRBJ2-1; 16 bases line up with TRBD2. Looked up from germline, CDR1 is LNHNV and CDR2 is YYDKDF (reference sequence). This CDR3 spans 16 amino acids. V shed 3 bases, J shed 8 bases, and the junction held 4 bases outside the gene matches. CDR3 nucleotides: TGTGCCACCAGCAGGGGGGGGACTAGCGGGAGGGATGAGCAGTTCTTC. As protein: CATSRGGTSGRDEQFF.

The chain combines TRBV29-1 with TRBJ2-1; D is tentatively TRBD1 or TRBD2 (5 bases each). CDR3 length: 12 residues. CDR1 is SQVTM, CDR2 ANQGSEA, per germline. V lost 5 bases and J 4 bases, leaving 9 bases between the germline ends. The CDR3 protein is CSVQGEYNEQFF. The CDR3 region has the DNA TGCAGCGTTCAGGGAGAGTACAATGAGCAGTTCTTC.

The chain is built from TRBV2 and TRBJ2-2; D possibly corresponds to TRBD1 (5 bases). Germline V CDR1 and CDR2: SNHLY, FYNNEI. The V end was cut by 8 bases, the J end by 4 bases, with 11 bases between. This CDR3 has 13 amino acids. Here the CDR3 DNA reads TGTGCCAGCCGCCAGGGAAGCACCGGGGAGCTGTTTTTT. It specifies CASRQGSTGELFF.

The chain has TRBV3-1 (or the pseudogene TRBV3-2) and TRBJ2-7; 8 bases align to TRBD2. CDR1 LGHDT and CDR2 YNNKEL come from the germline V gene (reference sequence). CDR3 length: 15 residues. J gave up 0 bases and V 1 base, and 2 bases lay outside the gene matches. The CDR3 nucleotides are TGTGCCAGCAGCCAAGTTACTAGCGGCTCCTACGAGCAGTACTTC. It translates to CASSQVTSGSYEQYF.

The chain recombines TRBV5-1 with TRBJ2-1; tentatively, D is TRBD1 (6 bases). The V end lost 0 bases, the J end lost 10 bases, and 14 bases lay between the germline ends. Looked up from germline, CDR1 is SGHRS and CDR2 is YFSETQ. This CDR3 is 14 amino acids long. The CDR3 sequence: CASSLVRQEAEQFF. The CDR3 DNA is TGCGCCAGCAGCTTGGTTAGACAGGAGGCAGAGCAGTTCTTC.

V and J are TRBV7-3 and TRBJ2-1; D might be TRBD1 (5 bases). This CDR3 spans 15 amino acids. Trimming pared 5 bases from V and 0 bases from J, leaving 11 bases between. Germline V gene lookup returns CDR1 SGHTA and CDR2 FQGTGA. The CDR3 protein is CASSQTQGSYNEQFF. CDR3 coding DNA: TGTGCCAGCAGCCAGACTCAGGGCTCCTACAATGAGCAGTTCTTC.

The CDR3 DNA follows: TGTGCCAGCAGACCGGGACGGCCAAAAGAGACCCAGTACTTC. This translates into CASRPGRPKETQYF. V gene TRBV5-8 combines with J gene TRBJ2-5; possibly TRBD1 or TRBD2 for D (5 bases each). Trimming left V 5 bases short and J 3 bases short, with 14 bases between. The CDR3 is 14 amino acids. CDR1 SGHTS and CDR2 YDEGEE come from the germline V gene.

The CDR3 sequence is CASNRGAGNTIYF. CDR3 nucleotide sequence: TGTGCCAGCAACCGAGGCGCAGGAAACACCATATATTTT. The chain carries TRBV7-2 and TRBJ1-3, with D unclear. Germline values: CDR1 SGHTA, CDR2 FQGNSA. V lost 7 bases and J lost 4, with 11 bases in between. CDR3 length: 13 amino acids. Together with reference TRBV7-2 and TRBJ1-3, the CDR3 gives the full variable domain: GAGVSQSPSNKVTEKGKDVELRCDPISGHTALYWYRQSLGQGLEFLIYFQGNSAPDKSGLPSDRFSAERTGGSVSTLTIQRTQQEDSAVYLCASNRGAGNTIYFGEGSWLTVV.

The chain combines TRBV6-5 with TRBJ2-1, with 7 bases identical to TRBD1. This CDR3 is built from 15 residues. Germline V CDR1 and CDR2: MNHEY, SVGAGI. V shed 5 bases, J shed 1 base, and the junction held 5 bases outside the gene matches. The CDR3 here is CASSIRDRSYNEQFF. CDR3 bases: TGTGCCAGCAGTATCCGGGACAGATCCTACAATGAGCAGTTCTTC.

CDR3 coding DNA: TGCGCCAGCAGCCAAGGCCGGGGTAGCACAGATACGCAGTATTTT. It specifies CASSQGRGSTDTQYF. The chain uses TRBV4-3 and TRBJ2-3, with D possibly TRBD2 on 5 matching bases. The germline V and J ends were trimmed by 1 base and 0 bases, with 8 bases remaining between them. The CDR3 length is 15 residues. Germline CDR1 is LGHNA and CDR2 is YSLEER.

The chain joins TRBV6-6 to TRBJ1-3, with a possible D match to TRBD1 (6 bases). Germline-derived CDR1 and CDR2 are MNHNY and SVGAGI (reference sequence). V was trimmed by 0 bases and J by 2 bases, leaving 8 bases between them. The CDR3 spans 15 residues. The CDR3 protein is CASSYSGGTGNTIYF. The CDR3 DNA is TGTGCCAGCAGTTACTCAGGGGGAACTGGAAACACCATATATTTT.

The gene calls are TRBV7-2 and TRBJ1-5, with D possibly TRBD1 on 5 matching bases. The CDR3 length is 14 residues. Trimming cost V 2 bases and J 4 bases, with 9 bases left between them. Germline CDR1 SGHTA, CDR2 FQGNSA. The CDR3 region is CASSLTGQNQPQHF. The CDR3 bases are TGTGCCAGCAGCTTAACAGGCCAGAATCAGCCCCAGCATTTT.

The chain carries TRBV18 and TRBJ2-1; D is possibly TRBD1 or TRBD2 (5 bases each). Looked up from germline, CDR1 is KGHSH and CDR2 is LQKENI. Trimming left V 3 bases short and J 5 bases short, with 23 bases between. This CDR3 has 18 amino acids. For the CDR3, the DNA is TGTGCCAGCTCACCCCTACTAGGATGGGGCGGTGAGGACAATGAGCAGTTCTTC. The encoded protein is CASSPLLGWGGEDNEQFF.

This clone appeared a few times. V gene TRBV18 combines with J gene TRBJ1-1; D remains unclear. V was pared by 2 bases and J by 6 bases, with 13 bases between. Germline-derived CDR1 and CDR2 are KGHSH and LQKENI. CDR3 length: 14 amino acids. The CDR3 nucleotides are TGTGCCAGCTCACCAGAAATAGGCGGGGCTGAAGCTTTCTTT. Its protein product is CASSPEIGGAEAFF.

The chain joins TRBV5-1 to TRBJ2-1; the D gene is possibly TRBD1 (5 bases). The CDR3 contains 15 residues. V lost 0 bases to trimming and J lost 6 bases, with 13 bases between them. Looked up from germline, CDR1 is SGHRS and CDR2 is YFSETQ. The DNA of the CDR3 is TGCGCCAGCAGCTTGGCCCACACAGGTGCCAATGAGCAGTTCTTC. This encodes CASSLAHTGANEQFF.

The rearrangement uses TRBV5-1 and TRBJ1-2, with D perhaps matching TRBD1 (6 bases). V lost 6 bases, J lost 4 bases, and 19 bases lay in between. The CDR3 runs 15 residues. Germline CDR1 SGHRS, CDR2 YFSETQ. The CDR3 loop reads CASTPNTGSGYGYTF. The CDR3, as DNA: TGCGCCAGCACCCCCAACACAGGGAGTGGCTATGGCTACACCTTC.

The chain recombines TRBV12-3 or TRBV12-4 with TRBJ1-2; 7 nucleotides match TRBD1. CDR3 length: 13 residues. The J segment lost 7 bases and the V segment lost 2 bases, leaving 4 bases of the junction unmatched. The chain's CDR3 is CASSLPDRVGYTF. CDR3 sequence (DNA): TGTGCCAGCAGTTTACCCGACAGGGTTGGCTACACCTTC.

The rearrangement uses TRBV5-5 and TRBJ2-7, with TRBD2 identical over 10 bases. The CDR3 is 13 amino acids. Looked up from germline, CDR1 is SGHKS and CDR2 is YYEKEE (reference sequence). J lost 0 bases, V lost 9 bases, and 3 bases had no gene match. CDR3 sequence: CATGLAVSYEQYF. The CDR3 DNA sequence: TGTGCCACAGGACTAGCGGTCTCCTACGAGCAGTACTTC.

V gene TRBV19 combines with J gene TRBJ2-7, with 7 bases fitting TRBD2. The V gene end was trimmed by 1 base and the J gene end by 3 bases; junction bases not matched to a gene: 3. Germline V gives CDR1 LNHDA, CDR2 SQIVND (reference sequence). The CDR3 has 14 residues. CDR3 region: CASSIGSGGYEQYF. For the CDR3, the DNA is TGTGCCAGTAGTATAGGTTCGGGGGGCTACGAGCAGTACTTC.